What follows are 22 T cell receptor beta chains derived from one specimen sequenced in a study of monozygotic twins with inflammatory bowel disease (dated by TCRdb to about 2019). Library prep was done by 5' RACE. TCRdb records Illumina HiSeq 2500 as the sequencer. Based on TCRdb reprocessing of the reads, there is one entry per CDR3 protein sequence, and DNA is missing. Per the sample table, the count is around 450,000 distinct CDR3 sequences. 2% to 2.5% of the sample rests with the top ten. The sequenced sample was blood. These receptors all stem from a human donor with ulcerative colitis or Crohn's disease, or a healthy co-twin of an affected twin (not recorded which).

The chain recombines TRBV15 with TRBJ1-1; TCRdb's assignment of TRBD1 cannot be checked, as there is no DNA. CDR1 and CDR2 (germline): LNHNV, YYDKDF (reference sequence). The CDR3 contains 16 residues. The CDR3 loop is CATSRGETGKGTEAFF.

This chain connects TRBV19 to TRBJ2-7; TCRdb gives TRBD1 as the D gene, but with no DNA this cannot be confirmed. There are 15 residues in the CDR3. Germline lookup yields CDR1 LNHDA and CDR2 SQIVND (reference sequence). CDR3 loop: CASSPTGTPYYEQYF.

The rearrangement joins TRBV18 to TRBJ2-2; no DNA is available, so the TRBD1 call from TCRdb remains unchecked. CDR3 size: 13 residues. Germline V gives CDR1 KGHSH, CDR2 LQKENI. CDR3 in amino acids: CASSRGATGELFF.

The chain uses TRBV27 and TRBJ2-7; with no DNA, the TCRdb D assignment of TRBD2 cannot be verified. This CDR3 contains 16 residues. CDR1 and CDR2 (germline): MNHEY, SMNVEV (reference sequence). The chain's CDR3 is CASSQAGTSASYEQYF.

This sequence joins TRBV20-1 and TRBJ2-1. This CDR3 is built from 12 residues. CDR1 and CDR2 (germline): DFQATT, SNEGSKA (reference sequence). CDR3 loop: CSATGDDSGQFF.

J is TRBJ2-7 and V is TRBV9; as DNA is missing, the TRBD1 call by TCRdb cannot be tested. The CDR3 has 15 amino acids. CDR1 and CDR2 (germline): SGDLS, YYNGEE. The CDR3 protein is CASSVRGDLTNEQYF.

The rearrangement links TRBV6-2 or TRBV6-3 to TRBJ2-5; TCRdb indicates TRBD1, and absent DNA this call remains unverified. CDR1 is MNHEY, CDR2 SVGEGT, per germline. The CDR3 runs 16 residues. The CDR3 sequence: CASSPFGRGSQETQYF.

The V and J genes are TRBV9 and TRBJ2-5; absent DNA, TCRdb's TRBD2 call cannot be checked. From germline, CDR1 is SGDLS and CDR2 YYNGEE. CDR3 size: 15 residues. CDR3 in amino acids: CASSVAGRGRETQYF.

J is TRBJ2-1 and V is TRBV5-1. From germline, CDR1 is SGHRS and CDR2 YFSETQ. This CDR3 has 16 residues. The CDR3 spells CASSLVAGSSYNEQLF.

The chain links TRBV4-1 to TRBJ2-7; the TCRdb D gene call, TRBD2, has no DNA to confirm it. The CDR3 has 16 residues. Germline V gives CDR1 MGHRA, CDR2 YSYEKL. CDR3 region: CASSQDFWTPPWEQYF.

CDR3 region: CATSSPPPGGATYNEQFF. This chain connects TRBV15 to TRBJ2-1; the D call from TCRdb, TRBD2, cannot be confirmed without DNA. Germline loops: CDR1 LNHNV, CDR2 YYDKDF (reference sequence). The CDR3 consists of 18 residues.

The chain uses TRBV11-2 and TRBJ2-2; TCRdb's D gene call, TRBD2, goes unchecked for lack of DNA. Germline V lookup: CDR1 SGHAT, CDR2 FQNNGV. This CDR3 is 18 amino acids long. This chain's CDR3 is CASSLVGLAGLNTGELFF.

This chain connects TRBV5-1 to TRBJ1-1; TCRdb's D call, TRBD1, is unchecked because there is no DNA. The CDR3 contains 17 residues. Germline V lookup: CDR1 SGHRS, CDR2 YFSETQ. The CDR3 reads CASSLLDRGPMNTEAFF.

This rearrangement joins TRBV6-5 to TRBJ2-3; TCRdb's D call of TRBD1 is untestable without DNA. The V gene's germline CDR1 is MNHEY and CDR2 SVGAGI. The length of the CDR3 is 13 residues. Here the CDR3 reads CASSYDRKAAQYF.

The rearrangement links TRBV12-3 or TRBV12-4 to TRBJ2-7; lacking DNA, the TRBD1 call made by TCRdb goes unchecked. CDR3 length: 14 amino acids. The CDR3 spells CASSFGQGRDEQYF.

The rearrangement uses TRBV5-5 and TRBJ2-1; without DNA, the TCRdb call of TRBD2 cannot be checked. The CDR3 length is 14 residues. Germline V CDR1 and CDR2: SGHKS, YYEKEE (reference sequence). The CDR3 reads CASSLKSGYNEQFF. Together with reference TRBV5-5 and TRBJ2-1, the CDR3 gives the full variable domain: DAGVTQSPTHLIKTRGQQVTLRCSPISGHKSVSWYQQVLGQGPQFIFQYYEKEERGRGNFPDRFSARQFPNYSSELNVNALLLGDSALYLCASSLKSGYNEQFFGPGTRLTVL.

J is TRBJ2-1 and V is TRBV18; TCRdb reports TRBD2, a call that lacks DNA to check it against. This CDR3 spans 15 amino acids. Germline CDR1 KGHSH, CDR2 LQKENI. The CDR3 region is CASSQASPDVNEQFF.

The V and J genes are TRBV6-5 and TRBJ1-1. The CDR3 length is 13 residues. Germline CDR1 is MNHEY and CDR2 is SVGAGI. CDR3 protein: CASSRLVSKWAFF.

V usage is TRBV7-2 and J usage is TRBJ1-2; lacking DNA, the TRBD1 call made by TCRdb goes unchecked. The CDR3 is 13 amino acids. The germline gives CDR1 SGHTA, CDR2 FQGNSA. CDR3 protein: CASSFGRGGGYTF.

This chain joins TRBV7-9 and TRBJ2-2. The CDR3 sequence is 15 residues long. Germline V gives CDR1 SEHNR, CDR2 FQNEAQ (reference sequence). CDR3 sequence reads: CASSPKSTGTGELFF. The full variable domain, rest sourced from reference TRBV7-9 and TRBJ2-2, is DTGVSQNPRHKITKRGQNVTFRCDPISEHNRLYWYRQTLGQGPEFLTYFQNEAQLEKSRLLSDRFSAERPKGSFSTLEIQRTEQGDSAMYLCASSPKSTGTGELFFGEGSRLTVL.

The chain combines TRBV5-4 with TRBJ2-3. This CDR3 is built from 13 residues. Germline V CDR1 and CDR2: SGHNT, YYREEE (reference sequence). The CDR3 here is CASSLGLTDTQYF.

V is TRBV6-5 and J is TRBJ1-2. CDR3 length equals 12 residues. CDR1 is MNHEY and CDR2 is SVGAGI in the germline V gene. CDR3 sequence reads: CASSTKKAGYTF.